The source of this T cell receptor beta chain is a study of CD8 T cells in ankylosing spondylitis. General study findings and limits: It appeared that ankylosing spondylitis blood was characterized by a TCR beta motif of roughly 8 highly homologous variants. Some of these motif variants have turned up before, in reports on reactive arthritis synovial fluid and blood. Clones linked to disease, bearing a CD8+ phenotype, were relatively rare in peripheral blood.

Each TCR beta library was made by quantitative 5'-RACE that incorporated molecular barcodes. MiXCR was run by TCRdb on the 5' RACE reads, yielding one entry per CDR3 protein. The data contain approximately 240,000 distinct CDR3 sequences, roughly 10% of them singletons. A note on this clonotype: Its antigen is unidentified.

V was trimmed by 2 bases and J by 8 bases, leaving 9 bases between them. There are 11 residues in the CDR3. Germline CDR1 and CDR2: SQVTM and ANQGSEA. The sample taken for sequencing was blood, either unsorted or a sorted T cell fraction (not recorded which). This receptor was obtained from a male donor with ankylosing spondylitis or in good health (not recorded which). V usage is TRBV29-1 and J usage is TRBJ2-5; no firm D call. CDR3 amino acids: CSVERTGTQYF. The CDR3 DNA sequence: TGCAGCGTTGAACGGACCGGAACCCAGTACTTC.